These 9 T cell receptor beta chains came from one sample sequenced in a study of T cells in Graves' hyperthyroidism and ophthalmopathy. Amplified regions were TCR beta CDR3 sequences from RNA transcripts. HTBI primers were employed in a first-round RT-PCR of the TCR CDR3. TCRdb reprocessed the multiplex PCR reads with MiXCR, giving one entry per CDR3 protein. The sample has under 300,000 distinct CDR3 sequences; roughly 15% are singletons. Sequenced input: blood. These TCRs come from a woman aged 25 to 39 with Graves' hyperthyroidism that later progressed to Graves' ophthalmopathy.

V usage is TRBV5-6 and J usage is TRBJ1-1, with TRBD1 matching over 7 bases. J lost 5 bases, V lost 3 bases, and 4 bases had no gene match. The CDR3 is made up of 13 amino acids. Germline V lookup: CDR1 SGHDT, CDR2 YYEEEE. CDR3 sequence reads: CASSSDRRTEAFF. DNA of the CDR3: TGTGCCAGCAGCTCGGACAGGAGGACTGAAGCTTTCTTT.

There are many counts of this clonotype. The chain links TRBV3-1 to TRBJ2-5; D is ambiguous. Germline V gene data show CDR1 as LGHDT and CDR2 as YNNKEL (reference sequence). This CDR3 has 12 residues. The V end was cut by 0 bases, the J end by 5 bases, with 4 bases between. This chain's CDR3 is CASSQEGETQYF. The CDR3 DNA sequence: TGTGCCAGCAGCCAAGAAGGCGAGACCCAGTACTTC.

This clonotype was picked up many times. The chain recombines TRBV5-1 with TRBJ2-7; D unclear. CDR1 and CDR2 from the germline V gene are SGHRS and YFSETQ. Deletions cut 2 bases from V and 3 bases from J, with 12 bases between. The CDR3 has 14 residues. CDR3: CASSLGSHVYEQYF. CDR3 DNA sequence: TGCGCCAGCAGCTTAGGGTCCCATGTCTACGAGCAGTACTTC.

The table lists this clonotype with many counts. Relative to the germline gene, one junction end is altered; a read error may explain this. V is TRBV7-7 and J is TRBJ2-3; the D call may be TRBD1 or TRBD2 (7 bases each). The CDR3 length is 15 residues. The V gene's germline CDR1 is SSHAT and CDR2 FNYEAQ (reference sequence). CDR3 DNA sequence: TGTGCTAGCAGCCAGGGGGGGGAACTCACAGATACGCAGTATTTT. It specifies CASSQGGELTDTQYF.

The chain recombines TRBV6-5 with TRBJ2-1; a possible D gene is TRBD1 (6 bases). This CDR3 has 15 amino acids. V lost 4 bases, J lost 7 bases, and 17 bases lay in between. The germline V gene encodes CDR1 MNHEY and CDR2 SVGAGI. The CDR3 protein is CASSWGIGGSNEQFF. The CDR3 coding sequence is TGTGCCAGCAGTTGGGGGATAGGGGGTTCTAATGAGCAGTTCTTC.

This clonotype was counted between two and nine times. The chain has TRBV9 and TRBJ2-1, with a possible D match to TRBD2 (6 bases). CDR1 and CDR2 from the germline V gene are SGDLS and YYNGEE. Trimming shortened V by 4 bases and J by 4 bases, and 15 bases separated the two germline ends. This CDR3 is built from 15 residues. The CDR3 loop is CASSLEGTVYNEQFF. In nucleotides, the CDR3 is TGTGCCAGCAGCCTGGAGGGGACGGTTTACAATGAGCAGTTCTTC. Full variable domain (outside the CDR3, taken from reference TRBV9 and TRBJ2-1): DSGVTQTPKHLITATGQRVTLRCSPRSGDLSVYWYQQSLDQGLQFLIQYYNGEERAKGNILERFSAQQFPDLHSELNLSSLELGDSALYFCASSLEGTVYNEQFFGPGTRLTVL.

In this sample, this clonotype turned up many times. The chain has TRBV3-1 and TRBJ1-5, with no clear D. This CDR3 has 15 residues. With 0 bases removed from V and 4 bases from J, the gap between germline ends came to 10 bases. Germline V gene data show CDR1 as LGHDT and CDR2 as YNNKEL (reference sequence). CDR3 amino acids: CASSQDQWPNQPQHF. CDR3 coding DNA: TGTGCCAGCAGCCAAGATCAGTGGCCAAATCAGCCCCAGCATTTT. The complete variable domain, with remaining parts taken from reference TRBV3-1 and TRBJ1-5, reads DTAVSQTPKYLVTQMGNDKSIKCEQNLGHDTMYWYKQDSKKFLKIMFSYNNKELIINETVPNRFSPKSPDKAHLNLHINSLELGDSAVYFCASSQDQWPNQPQHFGDGTRLSIL.

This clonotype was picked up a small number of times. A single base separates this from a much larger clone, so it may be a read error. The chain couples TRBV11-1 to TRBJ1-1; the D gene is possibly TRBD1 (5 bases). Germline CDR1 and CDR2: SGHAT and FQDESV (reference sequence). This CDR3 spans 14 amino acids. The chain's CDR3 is CASSRDRLNAEAFF. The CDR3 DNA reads TGTGCCAGCAGCAGGGACCGTTTGAACGCTGAAGCTTTCTTT.

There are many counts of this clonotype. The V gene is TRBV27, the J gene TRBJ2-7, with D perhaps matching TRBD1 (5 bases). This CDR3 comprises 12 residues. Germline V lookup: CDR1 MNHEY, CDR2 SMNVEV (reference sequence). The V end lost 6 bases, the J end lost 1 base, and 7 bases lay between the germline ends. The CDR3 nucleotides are TGTGCCAGCAGAGGGGTTTCCTACGAGCAGTACTTC. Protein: CASRGVSYEQYF.